What follows describes a single T cell receptor (beta chain). What it recognizes is unknown. TCRdb recomputed calls from the 5' RACE reads with MiXCR, one row per CDR3 protein. The data contain a few hundred thousand distinct CDR3 sequences, about a sixth of them singletons. These data originate in a study of CD8 T cells in ankylosing spondylitis. J was trimmed by 3 bases and V by 4 bases; bases with no gene match: 9. The CDR3 spans 14 residues. The germline CDR1 and CDR2 sequences are GTSNPN and SVGIG (reference sequence). Study results and caveats: A motif in TCR beta, a set of seven to nine highly homologous variants, appeared characteristic of ankylosing spondylitis blood.

The chain links TRBV30 to TRBJ2-7; 7 nucleotides agree with TRBD1. This TCR derives from a male donor with ankylosing spondylitis. Sequenced sample: blood, either unsorted or a sorted T cell fraction (not recorded which). CDR3 residues: CAWTGGAGGYEQYF. CDR3 coding DNA: TGTGCCTGGACCGGTGGGGCAGGGGGCTACGAGCAGTACTTC.